This TCR beta chain stems from a study of identifying expanded T cells in peripheral blood. Points on this clone: Its antigen remains unidentified.

The germline V and J ends were trimmed by 7 bases and 2 bases, with 14 bases remaining between them. The CDR3 extends over 15 amino acids. Germline V gene sequence: CDR1 MNHNY, CDR2 SVGAGI (reference sequence). Study conclusions and caveats: Differentially abundant clones: 1 to 1.5 between replicates, 15 to 17 at 2 to 3 weeks, 18 to 20 at four.

TCRdb keeps only in-frame clones here, not all; method: immunoSEQ multiplex PCR. The sample yields about 110,000 clones, approximately 90% seen once. Sequenced sample: blood. The sequence was collected from a person between 18 and 75 years old in good health. V usage is TRBV6-6 and J usage is TRBJ2-2; a possible D gene is TRBD1 (5 bases). The CDR3 nucleotides are TGTGCCAGCACAGACCGGCAGGGCAACACCGGGGAGCTGTTTTTT. Its protein product is CASTDRQGNTGELFF.